Each of the 25 T cell receptor beta chains below was sequenced from the same sample in a study of T-cell reconstitution after alpha-beta-depleted transplantation in children. TCRbeta library construction was performed incorporating unique molecular identifiers. TCRdb recomputed calls from the PCR reads with MiXCR, one row per CDR3 protein. Of approximately 1,000,000 distinct CDR3 sequences in the sample, about 30% were seen once. The sample was PBMCs, mostly from graft donor cells, taken 360 days after TCRalphabeta/CD19-depleted stem cell transplant. Receptors were obtained from a boy in the first two years of life who had a stem cell transplant for SCID, so the T cells may come from the graft donor.

The V gene is TRBV18, the J gene TRBJ1-2; 8 nucleotides agree with TRBD1. CDR1 and CDR2 from the germline V gene are KGHSH and LQKENI. This CDR3 is 13 amino acids long. V was pared by 4 bases and J by 6 bases, with 4 bases of the junction left unmatched. In nucleotides, the CDR3 is TGTGCCAGCTCACGCAGGGGGCCCAATGGCTACACCTTC. Its translation is CASSRRGPNGYTF. Together with reference TRBV18 and TRBJ1-2, the CDR3 gives the full variable domain: NAGVMQNPRHLVRRRGQEARLRCSPMKGHSHVYWYRQLPEEGLKFMVYLQKENIIDESGMPKERFSAEFPKEGPSILRIQQVVRGDSAAYFCASSRRGPNGYTFGSGTRLTVV.

This clonotype was observed a handful of times. The rearrangement links TRBV5-1 to TRBJ1-1; D is perhaps TRBD1 (5 bases). With 6 bases removed from V and 3 bases from J, the gap between germline ends came to 15 bases. The CDR3 sequence is 14 residues long. Germline V gene sequence: CDR1 SGHRS, CDR2 YFSETQ. The CDR3 region is CASMRAGKDTEAFF. CDR3 in DNA: TGCGCCAGCATGAGGGCAGGGAAGGACACTGAAGCTTTCTTT. Combining the CDR3 with reference TRBV5-1 and TRBJ1-1 gives the whole variable domain KAGVTQTPRYLIKTRGQQVTLSCSPISGHRSVSWYQQTPGQGLQFLFEYFSETQRNKGNFPGRFSGRQFSNSRSEMNVSTLELGDSALYLCASMRAGKDTEAFFGQGTRLTVV.

This clonotype was detected only a few times. V gene TRBV7-9 combines with J gene TRBJ2-7; the D gene could be TRBD1 or TRBD2 (5 bases each). This CDR3 has 15 residues. V lost 5 bases to trimming and J lost 0 bases, with 14 bases between them. Germline assignment: CDR1 SEHNR and CDR2 FQNEAQ (reference sequence). DNA for the CDR3: TGTGCCAGCAGCCGAGCCGAGGGGAGCTCCTACGAGCAGTACTTC. Protein product: CASSRAEGSSYEQYF.

This clonotype appeared a single time. In DNA, the CDR3 is TGTGCCACCAGTAGGGACAGGGGGCCCGAAGAGACCCAGTACTTC. This codes for CATSRDRGPEETQYF. The chain recombines TRBV15 with TRBJ2-5; 12 bases fit TRBD1. The junction had 5 bases not matched to a gene; V was cut back by 6 bases and J by 3 bases. This CDR3 contains 15 residues. From germline, CDR1 is LNHNV and CDR2 YYDKDF (reference sequence).

V usage is TRBV28 and J usage is TRBJ2-5; no firm D call. This CDR3 region has 13 residues. The V and J ends lost 7 bases and 0 bases respectively, with 9 bases between them. Per germline, CDR1 MDHEN and CDR2 SYDVKM. The chain's CDR3 is CASIPHHQETQYF. As DNA, the CDR3 is TGTGCCAGCATACCACACCACCAAGAGACCCAGTACTTC.

This clonotype was seen only a few times. The chain is built from TRBV5-1 and TRBJ1-1; D gene uncertain. The V and J ends lost 3 bases and 0 bases respectively, with 9 bases between them. The CDR3 has 14 residues. In germline, CDR1 is SGHRS, CDR2 YFSETQ. The CDR3 loop is CASSSQTLNTEAFF. The DNA of the CDR3 is TGCGCCAGCAGCTCGCAGACTCTGAACACTGAAGCTTTCTTT. The whole variable domain, filled in from reference TRBV5-1 and TRBJ1-1, reads KAGVTQTPRYLIKTRGQQVTLSCSPISGHRSVSWYQQTPGQGLQFLFEYFSETQRNKGNFPGRFSGRQFSNSRSEMNVSTLELGDSALYLCASSSQTLNTEAFFGQGTRLTVV.

This clonotype was observed a handful of times. The chain links TRBV7-9 to TRBJ1-6; 8 nucleotides align to TRBD1. V was pared by 5 bases and J by 9 bases, with 9 bases of the junction left unmatched. The CDR3 totals 15 residues. CDR1 is SEHNR and CDR2 is FQNEAQ in the germline V gene (reference sequence). CDR3 loop: CASSRTGTRGSPLHF. The CDR3 coding sequence is TGTGCCAGCAGCCGGACAGGGACCAGGGGTTCACCCCTCCACTTT.

J is TRBJ2-1 and V is TRBV12-3 or TRBV12-4; D is unclear. The CDR3 has 16 amino acids. V gave up 5 bases and J gave up 9 bases, with 23 bases separating them. CDR3 amino acids: CASSGMGSHPVGEQFF. CDR3 coding DNA: TGTGCCAGCAGTGGCATGGGCAGCCACCCCGTGGGTGAGCAGTTCTTC.

This rearrangement joins TRBV12-3 or TRBV12-4 to TRBJ1-1, with TRBD1 identical over 9 bases. V was pared by 6 bases and J by 1 base, with 6 bases of the junction left unmatched. The CDR3 has 15 residues. The CDR3 DNA sequence: TGTGCCAGCAGGGTGGACAGGGGAGGGAACACTGAAGCTTTCTTT. Protein: CASRVDRGGNTEAFF.

The chain is built from TRBV20-1 and TRBJ1-5; D is undetermined. Trimming stripped 5 bases from V and 4 bases from J, with 18 bases between. Germline V gives CDR1 DFQATT, CDR2 SNEGSKA (reference sequence). This CDR3 is built from 15 residues. The CDR3 DNA reads TGCAGTGCTGAGACTGGATGCTGTGGGAATCAGCCCCAGCATTTT. This sequence encodes CSAETGCCGNQPQHF.

This clonotype was observed a handful of times. V and J are TRBV27 and TRBJ1-1, with 7 bases that match TRBD1. The CDR3 contains 16 residues. With V trimmed by 7 bases and J by 1 base, 12 bases remained unmatched. In germline, CDR1 is MNHEY, CDR2 SMNVEV (reference sequence). The CDR3 sequence is CASTQTHRTGNTEAFF. CDR3 nucleotide sequence: TGTGCCAGCACCCAGACCCACCGGACAGGGAACACTGAAGCTTTCTTT.

This clonotype was counted only a few times. CDR3 residues: CSAMTVRGNTIYF. CDR3 coding DNA: TGCAGTGCCATGACAGTTAGAGGAAACACCATATATTTT. The chain joins TRBV20-1 to TRBJ1-3; tentatively, D is TRBD1 (5 bases). The CDR3 runs to 13 residues. From germline, CDR1 is DFQATT and CDR2 SNEGSKA (reference sequence). V was clipped by 6 bases and J by 4 bases, with 13 bases between them.

The chain carries TRBV12-3 or TRBV12-4 and TRBJ2-5; maybe TRBD2 (5 bases). The CDR3 sequence is 13 residues long. V was clipped by 8 bases and J by 4 bases, with 14 bases between them. The CDR3 nucleotides are TGTGCCAGCTCGGGATTTACGGGAGAGACCCAGTACTTC. Translated, it gives CASSGFTGETQYF.

The rearrangement links TRBV4-3 to TRBJ1-1; possible D gene TRBD1, 6 bases. The CDR3 length is 16 residues. V lost 0 bases and J 1 base, leaving 12 bases between the germline ends. Looked up from germline, CDR1 is LGHNA and CDR2 is YSLEER. CDR3 DNA: TGCGCCAGCAGCCAAGAGCTAGCCAGGGGGAACACTGAAGCTTTCTTT. Its protein is CASSQELARGNTEAFF.

In its sample, this clonotype was seen a few times. The gene calls are TRBV4-1 and TRBJ2-7; perhaps TRBD2 as D (6 bases). Germline CDR1 and CDR2: MGHRA and YSYEKL. CDR3 size: 14 residues. Trimming pared 4 bases from V and 1 base from J, leaving 11 bases between. CDR3 in amino acids: CASSLLALSYEQYF. CDR3 nucleotide sequence: TGCGCCAGCAGCCTACTAGCTCTATCCTACGAGCAGTACTTC.

This clonotype was recorded a few times. The chain is built from TRBV5-6 and TRBJ1-4; D gene uncertain. The CDR3 consists of 14 residues. Trimming left V 2 bases short and J 3 bases short, with 8 bases between. CDR1 SGHDT and CDR2 YYEEEE come from the germline V gene. This CDR3 reads CASSLRGANEKLFF. The DNA of the CDR3 is TGTGCCAGCAGCTTACGGGGAGCTAATGAAAAACTGTTTTTT. Combining the CDR3 with reference TRBV5-6 and TRBJ1-4 gives the whole variable domain DAGVTQSPTHLIKTRGQQVTLRCSPKSGHDTVSWYQQALGQGPQFIFQYYEEEERQRGNFPDRFSGHQFPNYSSELNVNALLLGDSALYLCASSLRGANEKLFFGSGTQLSVL.

This chain joins TRBV4-1 and TRBJ2-2, with TRBD2 as a possible D gene (6 bases). This CDR3 comprises 14 residues. Germline-derived CDR1 and CDR2 are MGHRA and YSYEKL. Trimming cost V 3 bases and J 3 bases, with 8 bases left between them. CDR3 sequence reads: CASSQWEDTGELFF. CDR3 sequence (DNA): TGCGCCAGCAGCCAGTGGGAGGACACCGGGGAGCTGTTTTTT.

This chain connects TRBV7-9 to TRBJ2-5; D possibly corresponds to TRBD1 (6 bases). V was shortened by 0 bases and J by 5 bases, with 10 bases between the two germline ends. Germline V gives CDR1 SEHNR, CDR2 FQNEAQ (reference sequence). The CDR3 contains 14 residues. This CDR3 is CASSLAYQGETQYF. DNA of the CDR3: TGTGCCAGCAGCTTAGCATACCAGGGGGAGACCCAGTACTTC. Combining the CDR3 with reference TRBV7-9 and TRBJ2-5 gives the whole variable domain DTGVSQNPRHKITKRGQNVTFRCDPISEHNRLYWYRQTLGQGPEFLTYFQNEAQLEKSRLLSDRFSAERPKGSFSTLEIQRTEQGDSAMYLCASSLAYQGETQYFGPGTRLLVL.

V gene TRBV4-1 combines with J gene TRBJ1-1; no clear D. Germline V gene lookup returns CDR1 MGHRA and CDR2 YSYEKL. The CDR3 sequence is 15 residues long. V was clipped by 0 bases and J by 3 bases, with 11 bases between them. CDR3 amino acids: CASSQDHGTDTEAFF. Here the CDR3 DNA reads TGCGCCAGCAGCCAAGATCACGGAACGGACACTGAAGCTTTCTTT.

This clonotype was observed a handful of times. In DNA, the CDR3 is TGTGCCAGCAGCTTAGCTACAGCTGGGACCGGGGAGCTGTTTTTT. Residues: CASSLATAGTGELFF. V usage is TRBV7-9 and J usage is TRBJ2-2; the D is unclear. Germline V CDR1 and CDR2: SEHNR, FQNEAQ (reference sequence). The CDR3 sequence is 15 residues long. The V end lost 0 bases, the J end lost 5 bases, and 10 bases lay between the germline ends.

This chain links TRBV12-3 or TRBV12-4 with TRBJ1-2; no clear D. The V gene lost 10 bases and the J gene lost 4 bases, with 10 bases spanning the gap. There are 11 residues in the CDR3. CDR3 DNA: TGTGCCATCTCCCGGGGCTATGGCTACACCTTC. It specifies CAISRGYGYTF.

The table lists this clonotype with a few counts. The chain recombines TRBV20-1 with TRBJ1-4; TRBD1 matches at 8 bases. Germline trimming cut 5 bases from V and 11 bases from J; bases unmatched to any gene: 10. The CDR3 length is 13 residues. CDR1 and CDR2 (germline): DFQATT, SNEGSKA (reference sequence). The CDR3 protein is CSAGRTGTGKLFF. As DNA, the CDR3 is TGCAGTGCTGGGAGGACAGGGACTGGGAAACTGTTTTTT.

The CDR3 DNA follows: TGCAGTGCTAGCCGAGGACAGGGGTTCGCTCAGCCCCAGCATTTT. This gives the protein CSASRGQGFAQPQHF. The genes are TRBV20-1 and TRBJ1-5, with 9 bases lining up with TRBD1. Germline V gene sequence: CDR1 DFQATT, CDR2 SNEGSKA (reference sequence). The CDR3 covers 15 residues. V lost 3 bases, J lost 6 bases, and 9 bases stayed unmatched.

The table lists this clonotype with a few counts. J is TRBJ2-3 and V is TRBV27; 9 bases agree with TRBD2. The germline V gene encodes CDR1 MNHEY and CDR2 SMNVEV (reference sequence). V shed 0 bases and J 4 bases; nucleotides not matched to a gene: 5. This CDR3 has 16 amino acids. CDR3 residues: CASSLSGGGAPDTQYF. In DNA, the CDR3 is TGTGCCAGCAGTTTATCGGGCGGGGGGGCCCCAGATACGCAGTATTTT.

This clonotype was picked up a small number of times. The rearrangement links TRBV5-5 to TRBJ2-1, with 8 bases identical to TRBD2. Germline CDR1 and CDR2: SGHKS and YYEKEE (reference sequence). V gave up 1 base and J gave up 6 bases; unmatched junction bases: 6. This CDR3 region has 15 residues. This CDR3 reads CASSLWRGAANEQFF. In DNA form, the CDR3 reads TGTGCCAGCAGCTTGTGGCGGGGGGCGGCCAATGAGCAGTTCTTC.